This T cell receptor beta chain appears in the sequencing data of a study of vaccination and CD4 T cells after COVID-19. Across the study: Control cultures used a CEFX viral epitope pool, an HIV-1 Nef peptide pool, or no peptide.

This clonotype has only one observation. Its target is not known. Sequence data for DNA of cultured CD4+ T cells were generated by the Oncomine TCR Beta short-read assay. TCRdb analysed the PCR reads with MiXCR anew, one entry per CDR3 protein. The sample has over 15,000 distinct CDR3 sequences; around half are singletons. The treatment was: approximately 9-day PBMC culture with coronavirus spike peptide pools or control peptides (ViraFEST assay). The CDR3 consists of 16 residues. J lost 4 bases, V lost 5 bases, and 3 bases had no gene match. The sequence was collected from a human donor who had recovered from COVID-19. This specimen consisted of CD4+ T cells from blood, cultured in vitro, obtained before SARS-CoV-2 vaccination. The V call is TRBV12-3 or TRBV12-4, the J call TRBJ2-3, with 16 bases lining up with TRBD2. The CDR3 DNA reads as TGTGCCAGCAGTGGGACTAGCGGGAGGGTGGCAGATACGCAGTATTTT. Translated: CASSGTSGRVADTQYF.